The 2 T cell receptor beta chains below come from one sample, sequenced in a study of cytomegalovirus exposure and HLA in healthy donors. It was with 60 Vbeta and 13 Jbeta primers that the PCR ran. Libraries were prepared by immunoSEQ multiplex PCR; TCRdb keeps only in-frame clonotypes and omits some of them. Among 50,000 to 65,000 clones, over 60% were seen once, and the ten largest hold more than 20%. Input material: PBMCs. The origin of the receptors is a man aged 50 or older in good health and CMV-seropositive.

The chain employs TRBV5-1 and TRBJ2-3; D is unclear. The germline V gene encodes CDR1 SGHRS and CDR2 YFSETQ. The V end was cut by 0 bases, the J end by 4 bases, with 15 bases between. There are 16 residues in the CDR3. DNA for the CDR3: TGCGCCAGCAGCTTGGCCTCAGGAAGTCGTTCAGATACGCAGTATTTT. Its protein is CASSLASGSRSDTQYF.

The chain couples TRBV27 to TRBJ2-7, with TRBD1 matching 10 bases. The V gene's germline CDR1 is MNHEY and CDR2 SMNVEV (reference sequence). The CDR3 loop spans 15 amino acids. J gave up 6 bases and V 0 bases, and 5 bases lay outside the gene matches. CDR3 protein: CASSLSGTGVSEQYF. CDR3 nucleotide sequence: TGTGCCAGCAGTTTATCGGGGACAGGGGTAAGCGAGCAGTACTTC.